Each of the 6 T cell receptor beta chains below was sequenced from the same sample in a study of T-cell reconstitution after alpha-beta-depleted transplantation in children. Using unique molecular identifiers, the investigators prepared the TCRbeta library. TCRdb reprocessed the PCR reads with MiXCR, giving one entry per CDR3 protein. In the table there are 19,000 or so distinct CDR3 sequences, under 15% of which are singletons. The sequences come from PBMCs, mostly from graft donor cells, collected 60 days after TCRalphabeta/CD19-depleted stem cell transplant. The receptors derive from a female patient aged 2-15 years who had a stem cell transplant for congenital amegakaryocytic thrombocytopenia, so the T cells may come from the graft donor.

In this sample, this clonotype turned up many times. The rearrangement joins TRBV9 to TRBJ1-5; D possibly corresponds to TRBD1 (6 bases). Germline V gives CDR1 SGDLS, CDR2 YYNGEE. The CDR3 consists of 14 residues. The ends were cut back, 1 base at V and 6 bases at J, with 11 bases in the middle. The CDR3 DNA follows: TGTGCCAGCAGCGTAAGGGGGGACGGTCAGCCCCAGCATTTT. As protein: CASSVRGDGQPQHF.

The chain carries TRBV29-1 and TRBJ2-5; D not resolved. Between the trimmed V and J ends, which lost 6 bases and 1 base, there was a span of 3 bases. CDR3 size: 10 residues. Germline loops: CDR1 SQVTM, CDR2 ANQGSEA. CDR3 nucleotides: TGCAGCGTGCGCCAAGAGACCCAGTACTTC. It specifies CSVRQETQYF.

This clonotype has a count of ten or more. J is TRBJ2-3 and V is TRBV27; 10 positions match TRBD2. The V gene's germline CDR1 is MNHEY and CDR2 SMNVEV (reference sequence). This CDR3 spans 16 amino acids. J was trimmed by 2 bases and V by 7 bases; bases with no gene match: 9. The CDR3, as DNA: TGTGCCAGCAAGGATAGGACTAGCGGAATCACAGATACGCAGTATTTT. Protein product: CASKDRTSGITDTQYF.

In this sample, this clonotype turned up many times. The chain joins TRBV20-1 to TRBJ1-1, with 10 bases matching TRBD1. Germline CDR1 reads DFQATT; CDR2 reads SNEGSKA (reference sequence). This CDR3 is 14 amino acids long. Losses at the gene ends were 0 bases for V and 5 bases for J; bases not matched to a gene: 3. The CDR3 DNA reads TGCAGTGCTAGAGAGGGACAGGGGAGGACTGAAGCTTTCTTT. Translating it yields CSAREGQGRTEAFF.

Judged by abundance, this clonotype is medium-sized. The rearrangement links TRBV12-3 or TRBV12-4 to TRBJ1-1, with 8 nucleotides matching TRBD1. This CDR3 has 15 amino acids. V was pared by 6 bases and J by 1 base, with 7 bases of the junction left unmatched. As DNA, the CDR3 is TGTGCCAGCAGCCAAGGGACAGGCGGGAACACTGAAGCTTTCTTT. Translation gives CASSQGTGGNTEAFF.

As concerns this clonotype: One end of the junction does not line up with germline, which may come from a read error. This rearrangement joins TRBV5-1 to TRBJ1-2; D not certain. The CDR3 has 14 residues. CDR1 is SGHRS and CDR2 is YFSETQ in the germline V gene. The CDR3 nucleotides are TGCACCAGCAGCTTGGGAGTGACATACTATGGCTACACCTTC. This encodes CTSSLGVTYYGYTF.